A single sample gave rise to the 4 T cell receptor beta chains below, sequenced in a study of T cell responses to AZD1222 COVID-19 vaccine. Some clones are missing from TCRdb's copy, which holds only in-frame ones; the method was immunoSEQ multiplex PCR. The data show some 90,000 clones, with approximately 88% seen just once and about 5% held by the top ten. The starting material was peripheral blood, obtained 28 days after the second AZD1222 dose. The receptors originated from an adult who received the AZD1222 COVID-19 vaccine.

The rearrangement uses TRBV4-2 and TRBJ2-7, with 9 bases matching TRBD1. The CDR3 spans 17 residues. Trimming removed 1 base from V and 5 bases from J; junction bases left unmatched: 12. The germline V gene has CDR1 LGHNA and CDR2 YNFKEQ. The CDR3 here is CASSQVGRGTGSHEQYF. CDR3 bases: TGTGCCAGCAGCCAAGTGGGAAGGGGGACAGGGAGCCACGAGCAGTACTTC.

This chain connects TRBV5-5 to TRBJ1-1, with 8 bases that match TRBD1. The CDR3 extends over 14 amino acids. Germline V lookup: CDR1 SGHKS, CDR2 YYEKEE (reference sequence). Trimming at V came to 7 bases and at J to 5 bases, leaving 10 bases not matched to a gene. The CDR3 is CASFRGLGLTEAFF. The CDR3 region has the DNA TGTGCCAGCTTCAGGGGGCTAGGTTTGACTGAAGCTTTCTTT. The full variable domain, in which reference TRBV5-5 and TRBJ1-1 provide the parts outside the CDR3, is DAGVTQSPTHLIKTRGQQVTLRCSPISGHKSVSWYQQVLGQGPQFIFQYYEKEERGRGNFPDRFSARQFPNYSSELNVNALLLGDSALYLCASFRGLGLTEAFFGQGTRLTVV.

The chain employs TRBV3-1 (or the pseudogene TRBV3-2) and TRBJ2-2, with D possibly being TRBD1 (6 bases). The CDR3 has 16 amino acids. V gave up 5 bases and J gave up 4 bases, with 17 bases separating them. Germline V gene data show CDR1 as LGHDT and CDR2 as YNNKEL (reference sequence). The CDR3 spells CASSKEVRGGTGELFF. The CDR3 coding sequence is TGTGCCAGCAGCAAGGAGGTCAGAGGGGGCACCGGGGAGCTGTTTTTT.

The rearrangement joins TRBV9 to TRBJ2-6; the match to TRBD2 covers 10 bases. V trimming: 2 bases; J trimming: 0 bases; junction bases outside the gene matches: 8. The CDR3 is 19 amino acids. Germline V CDR1 and CDR2: SGDLS, YYNGEE. The CDR3 nucleotides read TGTGCCAGCAGCGTCTTCAGCGGGGGGGCTCGCTCTGGGGCCAACGTCCTGACTTTC. Its protein product is CASSVFSGGARSGANVLTF. The full variable domain, with the rest looked up from reference TRBV9 and TRBJ2-6, is DSGVTQTPKHLITATGQRVTLRCSPRSGDLSVYWYQQSLDQGLQFLIQYYNGEERAKGNILERFSAQQFPDLHSELNLSSLELGDSALYFCASSVFSGGARSGANVLTFGAGSRLTVL.